This T cell receptor (beta chain) was observed in a study of T cell responses to AZD1222 COVID-19 vaccine. This CDR3 has 11 amino acids. Germline V gene data show CDR1 as MNHEY and CDR2 as SVGAGI. Trimming took off 4 bases at V and 2 bases at J, with 2 bases between the two ends. Pooled samples include second doses given at about 4 or 12 weeks. TCRdb keeps only in-frame clones here, not all; method: immunoSEQ multiplex PCR. The sample contains some 180,000 clones, 80% to 95% of which appear only once. Comment on this clone: The antigen is unknown.

Study-wide points: Among AZD1222 vaccinees, only five or six were seropositive at baseline.

The sequenced sample was peripheral blood, obtained 28 days after the second AZD1222 dose. The origin of this receptor is an adult who received the AZD1222 COVID-19 vaccine. The V and J genes are TRBV6-5 and TRBJ1-2; D uncertain. The CDR3 here is CASSSNYGYTF. The CDR3 region has the DNA TGTGCCAGCAGTTCAAACTATGGCTACACCTTC.